These 27 T cell receptor beta chains were sequenced from one sample in a study of human T cells and chemical hapten exposure. Time point defined: patch test 2, 6 weeks after DPC sensitization. The treatment was: therapeutic diphenylcyclopropenone sensitization with weekly scalp DPC. Using its own MiXCR run on the RACE reads, TCRdb lists one record per CDR3 protein. The sample has some 96,000 distinct CDR3 sequences, 7.5% to 10% seen once. This specimen consisted of whole blood, obtained in connection with sensitization to the hapten diphenylcyclopropenone (DPC). The origin of the receptors is a woman aged 40 to 49 with alopecia areata. Some clones in this sample may be carry-over from other donors' samples.

This clonotype was seen a few times. This chain connects TRBV30 to TRBJ2-7; D is possibly TRBD1 (6 bases). The CDR3 spans 13 residues. Looked up from germline, CDR1 is GTSNPN and CDR2 is SVGIG (reference sequence). The germline V and J ends were trimmed by 5 bases and 0 bases, with 11 bases remaining between them. In nucleotides, the CDR3 is TGTGCCTGGTCGCGACAGGACTCCTACGAGCAGTACTTC. It translates to CAWSRQDSYEQYF. Supplemented by reference TRBV30 and TRBJ2-7, the full variable domain reads SQTIHQWPATLVQPVGSPLSLECTVEGTSNPNLYWYRQAAGRGLQLLFYSVGIGQISSEVPQNLSASRPQDRQFILSSKKLLLSDSGFYLCAWSRQDSYEQYFGPGTRLTVT.

The chain employs TRBV4-1 and TRBJ1-6; 9 bases align to TRBD1. Trimming cost V 0 bases and J 2 bases; bases outside gene matches: 8. Germline V lookup: CDR1 MGHRA, CDR2 YSYEKL. The CDR3 consists of 19 residues. The CDR3: CASSQEDRGRATYNSPLHF. DNA for the CDR3: TGCGCCAGCAGCCAAGAGGACAGGGGAAGAGCGACCTATAATTCACCCCTCCACTTT.

The chain has TRBV11-3 and TRBJ1-1; D unclear. This CDR3 has 13 residues. CDR1 SGHNT and CDR2 YENEEA come from the germline V gene. The germline V and J ends were trimmed by 5 bases and 1 base, with 8 bases remaining between them. The CDR3 protein is CASSLTPNTEAFF. The CDR3 bases are TGTGCCAGCAGCCTCACTCCGAACACTGAAGCTTTCTTT.

This clonotype has a count of ten or more. This chain uses TRBV18 with TRBJ1-1, with 8 positions matching TRBD1. The V gene's germline CDR1 is KGHSH and CDR2 LQKENI. The V and J ends lost 3 bases and 2 bases, in that order; junction bases with no gene match: 2. This CDR3 has 14 amino acids. CDR3 sequence reads: CASSPDRENTEAFF. The CDR3, as DNA: TGTGCCAGCTCACCGGACAGGGAAAACACTGAAGCTTTCTTT.

This clonotype showed up many times. The chain uses TRBV7-9 and TRBJ2-1; D unclear. Trimming pared 1 base from V and 0 bases from J, leaving 4 bases between. This CDR3 is 14 amino acids long. The germline V gene has CDR1 SEHNR and CDR2 FQNEAQ (reference sequence). CDR3 loop: CASSLGYSYNEQFF. The CDR3 DNA follows: TGTGCCAGCAGCTTAGGATACTCCTACAATGAGCAGTTCTTC.

The sample holds many counts of this clonotype. V and J are TRBV6-1 and TRBJ2-7, with D unclear. The CDR3 loop spans 15 amino acids. The germline V gene has CDR1 MNHNS and CDR2 SASEGT. Between the trimmed V and J ends, which lost 0 bases and 4 bases, there was a span of 13 bases. The CDR3 protein is CASSEALPPPYEQYF. The DNA of the CDR3 is TGTGCCAGCAGTGAAGCGCTTCCCCCCCCTTACGAGCAGTACTTC.

This clonotype came up a few times. The chain employs TRBV7-9 and TRBJ2-7, with D uncertain. This CDR3 has 12 residues. Germline V gene lookup returns CDR1 SEHNR and CDR2 FQNEAQ (reference sequence). Trimming removed 5 bases from V and 3 bases from J, with 8 bases in between. The CDR3, as DNA: TGTGCCAGCAGCCCAACGTACTACGAGCAGTACTTC. Protein: CASSPTYYEQYF.

In its sample, this clonotype was seen a few times. The V gene is TRBV7-2, the J gene TRBJ1-5, with TRBD1 matching over 7 bases. Germline V gene lookup returns CDR1 SGHTA and CDR2 FQGNSA. This CDR3 contains 14 residues. Trimming removed 5 bases from V and 5 bases from J; junction bases left unmatched: 6. CDR3 sequence (DNA): TGTGCCAGCAGCCTGAACCAGGGGGATCAGCCCCAGCATTTT. This translates into CASSLNQGDQPQHF.

V and J are TRBV6-2 or TRBV6-3 and TRBJ1-1, with TRBD1 matching over 8 bases. The V gene end was trimmed by 5 bases and the J gene end by 0 bases; junction bases not matched to a gene: 8. This CDR3 is 16 amino acids long. Germline lookup yields CDR1 MNHEY and CDR2 SVGEGT. CDR3 coding DNA: TGTGCCAGCAGTCCCCCCCGGGGACAGGTGAACACTGAAGCTTTCTTT. It codes for CASSPPRGQVNTEAFF.

This chain links TRBV19 with TRBJ2-7; 9 bases line up with TRBD2. The CDR3 runs to 14 residues. CDR1 LNHDA and CDR2 SQIVND come from the germline V gene (reference sequence). The V gene end was trimmed by 3 bases and the J gene end by 4 bases; junction bases not matched to a gene: 4. The CDR3 region has the DNA TGTGCCAGTAGTATGGCTAGCGGGACGTACGAGCAGTACTTC. Translation: CASSMASGTYEQYF. Full variable domain (missing parts from reference TRBV19 and TRBJ2-7): DGGITQSPKYLFRKEGQNVTLSCEQNLNHDAMYWYRQDPGQGLRLIYYSQIVNDFQKGDIAEGYSVSREKKESFPLTVTSAQKNPTAFYLCASSMASGTYEQYFGPGTRLTVT.

The V gene is TRBV29-1, the J gene TRBJ2-7; D is possibly TRBD1 (6 bases). The V end was cut by 4 bases, the J end by 2 bases, with 15 bases between. The CDR3 is 14 amino acids. The germline V gene has CDR1 SQVTM and CDR2 ANQGSEA. The CDR3 loop is CSVAYVDRAYEQYF. In DNA form, the CDR3 reads TGCAGCGTTGCGTATGTGGACAGAGCCTACGAGCAGTACTTC.

The rearrangement joins TRBV3-1 to TRBJ2-7; 8 bases map to TRBD1. Trimming removed 3 bases from V and 2 bases from J; junction bases left unmatched: 9. Germline lookup yields CDR1 LGHDT and CDR2 YNNKEL (reference sequence). The CDR3 contains 16 residues. The CDR3 sequence: CASSQPTGQETYEQYF. The CDR3 coding sequence is TGTGCCAGCAGCCAGCCAACGGGACAGGAGACCTACGAGCAGTACTTC.

The genes are TRBV5-1 and TRBJ2-1; 8 bases are shared with TRBD2. Losses at the gene ends were 7 bases for V and 6 bases for J; bases not matched to a gene: 12. The CDR3 spans 15 residues. The germline V gene has CDR1 SGHRS and CDR2 YFSETQ. This chain's CDR3 is CASGPGTRWGNEQFF. The CDR3 region has the DNA TGCGCCAGCGGACCGGGGACTAGATGGGGCAATGAGCAGTTCTTC.

J is TRBJ1-1 and V is TRBV12-3 or TRBV12-4, with TRBD1 matching 8 bases. This CDR3 spans 15 amino acids. The V and J ends lost 6 bases and 4 bases, in that order; junction bases with no gene match: 10. The CDR3 DNA is TGTGCCAGCAGCCCCCCGAACAGGGGGGCCACTGAAGCTTTCTTT. Translating it yields CASSPPNRGATEAFF.

Note on this clonotype: A much larger clonotype is one base distant, so this may be a read error. The chain uses TRBV24-1 and TRBJ2-1; D tentatively reads TRBD1 or TRBD2 (5 bases each). V was cut by 9 bases and J by 9 bases, with 23 bases left in between. The CDR3 has 15 residues. CDR1 is KGHDR, CDR2 SFDVKD, per germline. The DNA for the CDR3 is TGTGCCACCCGTAGGGACCTCACGTGTAGGATTGAGCAGTTCTTC. Encoded protein: CATRRDLTCRIEQFF.

The chain links TRBV20-1 to TRBJ2-4; D not resolved. CDR1 is DFQATT and CDR2 is SNEGSKA in the germline V gene (reference sequence). The CDR3 spans 12 residues. V lost 7 bases to trimming and J lost 15 bases, with 22 bases between them. CDR3 bases: TGCAGTGTCCAGACCCATACTCAAGCCCCGTACTTC. Translation: CSVQTHTQAPYF.

Ten or more counts support this clonotype. As DNA, the CDR3 is TGTGCCACTCAAAAAGGCTTCATCTCTGGGGCCAACGTCCTGACTTTC. This translates into CATQKGFISGANVLTF. V is TRBV27 and J is TRBJ2-6; D gene uncertain. The ends were cut back, 10 bases at V and 0 bases at J, with 16 bases in the middle. CDR1 and CDR2 (germline): MNHEY, SMNVEV (reference sequence). This CDR3 spans 16 amino acids.

This clonotype was observed many times. V usage is TRBV9 and J usage is TRBJ2-7; TRBD1 is a possible D gene (5 bases). The CDR3 has 12 amino acids. V shed 4 bases and J shed 4 bases, with 9 bases lying between them. The germline CDR1 and CDR2 sequences are SGDLS and YYNGEE. CDR3 sequence (DNA): TGTGCCAGCAGCCCGGCAGGGTACGAGCAGTACTTC. It codes for CASSPAGYEQYF. Based on the CDR3 plus reference TRBV9 and TRBJ2-7, the full variable domain is DSGVTQTPKHLITATGQRVTLRCSPRSGDLSVYWYQQSLDQGLQFLIQYYNGEERAKGNILERFSAQQFPDLHSELNLSSLELGDSALYFCASSPAGYEQYFGPGTRLTVT.

The chain uses TRBV28 and TRBJ1-2, with a tentative D call TRBD1 (5 bases). The V and J ends lost 6 bases and 0 bases respectively, with 8 bases between them. The germline CDR1 and CDR2 sequences are MDHEN and SYDVKM. This CDR3 comprises 13 residues. The CDR3 DNA reads as TGTGCCAGCAGCCCAGGGCCTAACTATGGCTACACCTTC. It specifies CASSPGPNYGYTF.

The V and J genes are TRBV5-1 and TRBJ2-6; weak D call: TRBD1 (6 bases). The CDR3 consists of 17 residues. Trimming pared 4 bases from V and 0 bases from J, leaving 14 bases between. Germline V gene lookup returns CDR1 SGHRS and CDR2 YFSETQ. The CDR3 sequence is CASSTGQPNSGANVLTF. DNA for the CDR3: TGCGCCAGCAGCACTGGACAGCCCAACTCTGGGGCCAACGTCCTGACTTTC.

Ten or more counts support this clonotype. The V and J genes are TRBV5-5 and TRBJ1-1; D gene unclear. The ends were cut back, 0 bases at V and 0 bases at J, with 12 bases in the middle. CDR1 and CDR2 from the germline V gene are SGHKS and YYEKEE (reference sequence). This CDR3 contains 16 residues. The CDR3 spells CASSLVEGLMNTEAFF. CDR3 nucleotide sequence: TGTGCCAGCAGCTTGGTGGAGGGTCTAATGAACACTGAAGCTTTCTTT.

The V and J genes are TRBV1 and TRBJ1-1; TRBD1, the table's D call, lacks a check against the DNA. TRBV1 corresponds to a pseudogene. The CDR3 runs to 14 residues. CDR3 nucleotides: TGCACCAGCAGCCAAGATCGAGGGGGGGCTGAAGCTTTCTTT. This codes for CTSSQDRGGAEAFF.

The sample holds a few counts of this clonotype. The chain uses TRBV28 and TRBJ1-5, with unresolved D. The CDR3 covers 13 residues. Trimming cost V 4 bases and J 5 bases, with 9 bases left between them. Germline-derived CDR1 and CDR2 are MDHEN and SYDVKM. The CDR3 loop is CASSSDGDQPQHF. CDR3 coding DNA: TGTGCCAGCAGTTCCGACGGCGATCAGCCCCAGCATTTT.

This clonotype was seen at least ten times. V usage is TRBV29-1 and J usage is TRBJ1-1; no reliable D call. The CDR3 totals 13 residues. V was shortened by 6 bases and J by 2 bases, with 13 bases between the two germline ends. The germline CDR1 and CDR2 sequences are SQVTM and ANQGSEA. CDR3 residues: CSVTRSSNTEAFF. CDR3 DNA sequence: TGCAGCGTCACCCGAAGTTCTAACACTGAAGCTTTCTTT. Combining the CDR3 with reference TRBV29-1 and TRBJ1-1 gives the whole variable domain SAVISQKPSRDICQRGTSLTIQCQVDSQVTMMFWYRQQPGQSLTLIATANQGSEATYESGFVIDKFPISRPNLTFSTLTVSNMSPEDSSIYLCSVTRSSNTEAFFGQGTRLTVV.

The V call is TRBV6-5, the J call TRBJ1-2; 7 bases are shared with TRBD1. This CDR3 comprises 13 residues. V was pared by 6 bases and J by 7 bases, with 8 bases of the junction left unmatched. The germline V gene has CDR1 MNHEY and CDR2 SVGAGI. CDR3 loop: CASRPGQVRGYTF. The CDR3 DNA sequence: TGTGCCAGCAGACCCGGACAGGTTCGTGGCTACACCTTC.

This clonotype showed up many times. The chain's CDR3 is CASSPGPSIETQYF. CDR3 in DNA: TGCGCCAGCAGTCCGGGGCCGTCCATCGAGACCCAGTACTTC. V gene TRBV5-1 combines with J gene TRBJ2-5; D might be TRBD1 or TRBD2, each matching 5 bases. The CDR3 covers 14 residues. V gave up 5 bases and J gave up 5 bases, with 16 bases separating them. The V gene's germline CDR1 is SGHRS and CDR2 YFSETQ.

The chain joins TRBV3-2 to TRBJ2-2. TRBV3-2 is reported as a pseudogene. The CDR3 contains 17 residues. The CDR3 is CASSQDSKLTDTGELFF. The DNA of the CDR3 is TGTGCCAGCAGCCAAGATTCCAAGCTAACCGACACCGGGGAGCTGTTTTTT.